One sample yielded the 3 T cell receptor beta chains listed below, sequenced in a study of T cell responses to AZD1222 COVID-19 vaccine. Repertoires were generated with immunoSEQ multiplex PCR, while TCRdb's copy carries only in-frame clones and drops some. The sample has about 140,000 clones; about nine tenths are singletons. This material consisted of peripheral blood, taken on day 0 of AZD1222 vaccination. The receptors derive from an adult in good health.

DNA of the CDR3: TGTGCCAGCAGTTACTCGGAGGGGGAGGGGTCACCCCTCCACTTT. It is translated as CASSYSEGEGSPLHF. This chain links TRBV6-5 with TRBJ1-6, with D possibly being TRBD1 (6 bases). CDR1 is MNHEY and CDR2 is SVGAGI in the germline V gene. The CDR3 is 15 residues long. The V gene lost 0 bases and the J gene lost 10 bases, with 13 bases spanning the gap.

V gene TRBV4-1 combines with J gene TRBJ1-1, with D maybe TRBD1 (6 bases). CDR3 length: 15 amino acids. Trimming took off 4 bases at V and 6 bases at J, with 18 bases between the two ends. Per the germline V gene, CDR1 is MGHRA and CDR2 is YSYEKL. In DNA, the CDR3 is TGCGCCAGCAGCCTTGGCCCCGACAGGCCGGCTGAAGCTTTCTTT. Protein sequence: CASSLGPDRPAEAFF.

The rearrangement links TRBV2 to TRBJ1-1; perhaps TRBD1 as D (5 bases). This CDR3 contains 12 residues. CDR1 is SNHLY and CDR2 is FYNNEI in the germline V gene. The V end was cut by 11 bases, the J end by 1 base, with 11 bases between. The CDR3 loop reads CASRAANTEAFF. CDR3 DNA sequence: TGTGCCTCCAGGGCCGCGAACACTGAAGCTTTCTTT.